The clone carrying this T cell receptor beta chain is deemed medium-sized. These data come from a study of prognosis after radiotherapy for stage I lung cancer. Amplicons of TCR beta CDR3 were generated from genomic DNA by two-round multiplex PCR. Used in first-round PCR were primers specific to each TRBV and TRBJ gene. TCRdb used MiXCR to reprocess the multiplex PCR reads, holding one entry per CDR3 protein. The table records approximately 16,000 distinct CDR3 sequences, around 40% of them present only once. The CDR3 runs 15 residues. CDR1 is MNHEY, CDR2 SMNVEV, per germline (reference sequence). The J segment lost 9 bases and the V segment lost 6 bases, leaving 8 bases of the junction unmatched.

The TCR was taken from a donor of 50 years or more with non-small cell lung cancer. The gene calls are TRBV27 and TRBJ2-1; 13 nucleotides line up with TRBD2. Sequenced here: PBMCs, sampled before or after stereotactic body radiation therapy (not recorded which). The CDR3 DNA is TGTGCCAGCAGAATTACTAGCGGGGGGGCGGGTGAGCAGTTCTTC. Its protein product is CASRITSGGAGEQFF.